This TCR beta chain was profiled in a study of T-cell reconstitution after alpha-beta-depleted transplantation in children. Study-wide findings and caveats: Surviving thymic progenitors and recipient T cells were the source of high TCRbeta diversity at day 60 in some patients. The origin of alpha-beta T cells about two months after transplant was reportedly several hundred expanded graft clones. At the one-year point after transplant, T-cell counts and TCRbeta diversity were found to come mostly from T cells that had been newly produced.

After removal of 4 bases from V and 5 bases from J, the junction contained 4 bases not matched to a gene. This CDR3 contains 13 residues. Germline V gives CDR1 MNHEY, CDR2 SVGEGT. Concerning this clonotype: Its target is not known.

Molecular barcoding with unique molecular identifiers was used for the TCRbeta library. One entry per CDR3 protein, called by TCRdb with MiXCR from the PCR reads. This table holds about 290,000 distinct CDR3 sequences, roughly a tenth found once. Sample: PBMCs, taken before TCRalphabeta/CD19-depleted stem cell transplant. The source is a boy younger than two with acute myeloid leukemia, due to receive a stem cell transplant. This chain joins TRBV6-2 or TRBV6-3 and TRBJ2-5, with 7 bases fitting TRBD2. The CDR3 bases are TGTGCCAGCAGTTTACTCGGGAGGGAGACCCAGTACTTC. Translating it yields CASSLLGRETQYF.